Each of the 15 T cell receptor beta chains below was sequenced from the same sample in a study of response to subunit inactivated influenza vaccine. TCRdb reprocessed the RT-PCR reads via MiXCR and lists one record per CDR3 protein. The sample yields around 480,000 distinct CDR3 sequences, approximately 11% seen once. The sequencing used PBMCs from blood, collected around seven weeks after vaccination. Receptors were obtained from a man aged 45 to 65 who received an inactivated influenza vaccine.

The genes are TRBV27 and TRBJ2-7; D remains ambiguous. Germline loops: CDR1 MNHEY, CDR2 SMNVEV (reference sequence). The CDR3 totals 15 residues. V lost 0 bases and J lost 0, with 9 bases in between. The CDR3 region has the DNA TGTGCCAGCAGTTTATCAGGGTTCTTCTCCTACGAGCAGTACTTC. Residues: CASSLSGFFSYEQYF.

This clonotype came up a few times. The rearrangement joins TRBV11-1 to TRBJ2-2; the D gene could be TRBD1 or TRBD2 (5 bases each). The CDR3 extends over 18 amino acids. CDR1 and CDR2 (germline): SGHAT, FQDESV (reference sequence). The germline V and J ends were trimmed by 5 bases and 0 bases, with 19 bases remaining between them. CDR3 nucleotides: TGTGCCAGCAGCCCACCTCGGGGCAGGACCTCGAACACCGGGGAGCTGTTTTTT. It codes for CASSPPRGRTSNTGELFF.

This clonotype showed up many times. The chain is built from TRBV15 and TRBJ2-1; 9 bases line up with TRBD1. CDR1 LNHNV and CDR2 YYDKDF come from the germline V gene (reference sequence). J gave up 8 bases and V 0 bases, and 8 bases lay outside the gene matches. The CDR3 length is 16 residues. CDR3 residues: CATSRDRDRVVHEQFF. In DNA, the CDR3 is TGTGCCACCAGCAGAGACCGGGACAGGGTTGTCCATGAGCAGTTCTTC. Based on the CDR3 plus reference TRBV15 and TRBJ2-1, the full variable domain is DAMVIQNPRYQVTQFGKPVTLSCSQTLNHNVMYWYQQKSSQAPKLLFHYYDKDFNNEADTPDNFQSRRPNTSFCFLDIRSPGLGDTAMYLCATSRDRDRVVHEQFFGPGTRLTVL.

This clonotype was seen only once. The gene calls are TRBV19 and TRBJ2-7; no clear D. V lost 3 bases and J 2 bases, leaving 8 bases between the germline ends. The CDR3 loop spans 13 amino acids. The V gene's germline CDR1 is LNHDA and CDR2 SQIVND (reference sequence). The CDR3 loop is CASSMAGTYEQYF. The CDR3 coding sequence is TGTGCCAGTAGTATGGCAGGAACCTACGAGCAGTACTTC. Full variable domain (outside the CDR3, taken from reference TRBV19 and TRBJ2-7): DGGITQSPKYLFRKEGQNVTLSCEQNLNHDAMYWYRQDPGQGLRLIYYSQIVNDFQKGDIAEGYSVSREKKESFPLTVTSAQKNPTAFYLCASSMAGTYEQYFGPGTRLTVT.

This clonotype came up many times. The CDR3: CASRLSPVDAGNTIYF. The CDR3 DNA follows: TGTGCCAGCAGATTGTCACCGGTCGATGCTGGAAACACCATATATTTT. J is TRBJ1-3 and V is TRBV12-3 or TRBV12-4; D is unresolved. Between the trimmed V and J ends, which lost 6 bases and 2 bases, there was a span of 17 bases. CDR3 length: 16 residues.

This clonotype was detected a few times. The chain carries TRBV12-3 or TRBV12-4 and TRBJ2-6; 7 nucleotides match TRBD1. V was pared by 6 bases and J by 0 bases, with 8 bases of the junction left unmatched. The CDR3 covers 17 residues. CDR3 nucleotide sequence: TGTGCCAGCAGCCCCCGGACAGGCACCTCTGGGGCCAACGTCCTGACTTTC. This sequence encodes CASSPRTGTSGANVLTF.

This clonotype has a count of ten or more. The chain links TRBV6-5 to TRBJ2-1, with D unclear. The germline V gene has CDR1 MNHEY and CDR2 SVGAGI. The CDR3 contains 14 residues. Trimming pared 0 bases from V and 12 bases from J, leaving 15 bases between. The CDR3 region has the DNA TGTGCCAGCAGTTACTCGGGATATCCCTGGAGGCAGTTCTTC. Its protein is CASSYSGYPWRQFF.

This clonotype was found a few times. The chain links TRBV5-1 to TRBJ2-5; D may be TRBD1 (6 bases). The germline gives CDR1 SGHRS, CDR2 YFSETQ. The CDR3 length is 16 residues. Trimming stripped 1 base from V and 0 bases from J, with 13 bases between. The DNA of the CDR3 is TGCGCCAGCAGCTTGCGAGCCGGGACAAACCAAGAGACCCAGTACTTC. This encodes CASSLRAGTNQETQYF.

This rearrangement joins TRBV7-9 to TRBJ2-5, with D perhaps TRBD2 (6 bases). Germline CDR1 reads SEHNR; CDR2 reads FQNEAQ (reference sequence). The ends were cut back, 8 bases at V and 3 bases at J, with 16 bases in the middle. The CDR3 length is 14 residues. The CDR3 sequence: CASGPRDSKETQYF. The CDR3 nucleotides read TGTGCCAGCGGGCCCCGGGACTCGAAAGAGACCCAGTACTTC.

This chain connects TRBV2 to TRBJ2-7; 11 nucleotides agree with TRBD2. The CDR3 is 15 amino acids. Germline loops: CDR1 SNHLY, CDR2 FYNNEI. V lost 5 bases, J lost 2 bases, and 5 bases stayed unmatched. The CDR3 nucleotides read TGTGCCAGCAGTCGATTACTAGCGGGAGCCTACGAGCAGTACTTC. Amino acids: CASSRLLAGAYEQYF. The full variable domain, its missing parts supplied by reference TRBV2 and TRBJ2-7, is EPEVTQTPSHQVTQMGQEVILRCVPISNHLYFYWYRQILGQKVEFLVSFYNNEISEKSEIFDDQFSVERPDGSNFTLKIRSTKLEDSAMYFCASSRLLAGAYEQYFGPGTRLTVT.

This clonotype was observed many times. DNA of the CDR3: TGTGCCAGCAGTCGGGACAGCTCTGGAAACACCATATATTTT. This encodes CASSRDSSGNTIYF. This chain joins TRBV12-3 or TRBV12-4 and TRBJ1-3, with 7 bases fitting TRBD1. Trimming cost V 5 bases and J 0 bases; bases outside gene matches: 1. The CDR3 sequence is 14 residues long.

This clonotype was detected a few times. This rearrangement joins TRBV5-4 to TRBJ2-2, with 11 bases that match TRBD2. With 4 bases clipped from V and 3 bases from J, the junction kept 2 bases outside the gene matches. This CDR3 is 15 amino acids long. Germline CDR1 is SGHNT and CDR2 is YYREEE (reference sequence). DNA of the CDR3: TGTGCCAGCAGCAGGGGACTAGCGGACACCGGGGAGCTGTTTTTT. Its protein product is CASSRGLADTGELFF.

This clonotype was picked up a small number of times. In DNA, the CDR3 is TGCGCCAGCAGCCGATCCGGTTTTACAGGGACAGGGGAGCTGTTTTTT. Protein sequence: CASSRSGFTGTGELFF. The chain carries TRBV4-3 and TRBJ2-2, with D possibly matching TRBD1 (6 bases). The V end lost 4 bases, the J end lost 8 bases, and 20 bases lay between the germline ends. The CDR3 runs 16 residues. Germline CDR1 and CDR2: LGHNA and YSLEER.

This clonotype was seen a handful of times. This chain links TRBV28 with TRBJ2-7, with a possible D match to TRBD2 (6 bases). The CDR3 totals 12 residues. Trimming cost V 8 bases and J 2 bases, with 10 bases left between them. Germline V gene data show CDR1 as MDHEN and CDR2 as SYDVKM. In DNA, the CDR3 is TGTGCCAGCCAGGGACTCCCCTACGAGCAGTACTTC. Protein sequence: CASQGLPYEQYF.

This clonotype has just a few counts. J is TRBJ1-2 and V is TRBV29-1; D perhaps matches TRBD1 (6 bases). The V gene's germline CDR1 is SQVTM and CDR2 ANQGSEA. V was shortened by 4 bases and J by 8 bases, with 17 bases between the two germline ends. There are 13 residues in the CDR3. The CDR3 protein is CSVALWEGEGYTF. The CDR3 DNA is TGCAGCGTTGCTTTGTGGGAGGGGGAGGGCTACACCTTC.